The text below deals with one T cell receptor (beta chain). The antigen is undetermined. The sample holds other DNA sequences that translate to the same CDR3. This record belongs to a study of Ad26.COV2.S vaccination and SARS-CoV-2 variants. The wider study: Participant was drawn from the COV1001 Ad26.COV2.S trial arm. Study-wide results and caveats: Reportedly, spike-specific CD8+ and CD4+ T cell responses achieved substantial breadth once vaccination had taken place. Comparability of non-spike TCR breadth was observed across vaccine and placebo recipients.

Germline CDR1 SEHNR, CDR2 FQNEAQ (reference sequence). V shed 4 bases and J shed 4 bases, with 11 bases lying between them. The CDR3 spans 14 residues. Method: immunoSEQ multiplex PCR; TCRdb's copy keeps in-frame clones and lacks some. The sample holds hundreds of thousands of clones, more than 75% seen once. Treatment specified: 15 to 20 received Ad26.COV2.S at low or high dose, single or two shots; about 5 received placebo; per-sample allocation not given. All samples were drawn on day 63, counting from the first vaccine or placebo injection. The administered vaccine (an Ad26 vector) expressed Wuhan-strain SARS-CoV-2 spike.

The rearrangement uses TRBV7-9 and TRBJ1-5, with D possibly TRBD1 on 5 matching bases. Sequenced material: peripheral blood, taken in a trial of Ad26.COV2.S vaccine versus placebo. The sequence was collected from a person between 18 and 65 years old who received the Ad26.COV2.S COVID-19 vaccine or a placebo. The CDR3 DNA is TGTGCCAGCAGCTCAGGCCAGGGTAATCAGCCCCAGCATTTT. This translates into CASSSGQGNQPQHF.